The rows below give T cell receptor beta chains drawn from one sample of a study of T cell responses to AZD1222 COVID-19 vaccine. The data were produced by immunoSEQ multiplex PCR, yet TCRdb's version contains in-frame clones alone and is incomplete. The repertoire holds around 160,000 clones, with around 92% as singletons. This specimen consisted of peripheral blood, obtained 28 days after the second AZD1222 dose. The receptors come from an adult who received the AZD1222 COVID-19 vaccine. Both conserved end residues are part of each CDR3. Fields, in order: clone size, D gene, J gene, CDR3 length, V gene, CDR3 DNA, CDR3 protein. D genes are given only for firm matches. The size entry is marked missing in some rows and otherwise reads once, few, many or a size class.

clone size: NA
D gene: NA
J gene: TRBJ1-2
CDR3 length: 14
V gene: TRBV7-2
CDR3 DNA: TGTGCCAGCAGCTCGTTCAGGGTAGGGTATGGCTACACCTTC
CDR3 protein: CASSSFRVGYGYTF

clone size: NA
D gene: TRBD1
J gene: TRBJ2-7
CDR3 length: 13
V gene: TRBV7-9
CDR3 DNA: TGTGCCAGCAGCAGAAGGGACAGCTACGAGCAGTACTTC
CDR3 protein: CASSRRDSYEQYF

clone size: once
D gene: TRBD1
J gene: TRBJ1-1
CDR3 length: 13
V gene: TRBV2
CDR3 DNA: TGTGCCAGCAGTGAAGGGCAGGGGGCTGAAGCTTTCTTT
CDR3 protein: CASSEGQGAEAFF

clone size: NA
D gene: NA
J gene: TRBJ1-4
CDR3 length: 13
V gene: TRBV4-1
CDR3 DNA: TGCGCCAGCAGGACGGATGCTAATGAAAAACTGTTTTTT
CDR3 protein: CASRTDANEKLFF

clone size: NA
D gene: TRBD2
J gene: TRBJ2-1
CDR3 length: 19
V gene: TRBV9
CDR3 DNA: TGTGCCAGCAGCCCGAGGACTAGCGGGGGGGCTAGGTCCTACAATGAGCAGTTCTTC
CDR3 protein: CASSPRTSGGARSYNEQFF

clone size: NA
D gene: NA
J gene: TRBJ1-5
CDR3 length: 11
V gene: TRBV20-1
CDR3 DNA: TGCAGTGCGAGACAGACGACGGCCCAGCATTTT
CDR3 protein: CSARQTTAQHF

clone size: NA
D gene: NA
J gene: TRBJ2-7
CDR3 length: 15
V gene: TRBV4-3
CDR3 DNA: TGCGCCAGCAGCCAAGATGTGAATAGGGGCTACGAGCAGTACTTC
CDR3 protein: CASSQDVNRGYEQYF

clone size: NA
D gene: TRBD2
J gene: TRBJ2-5
CDR3 length: 15
V gene: TRBV7-3
CDR3 DNA: TGTGCCAGCAGCGACGCTAGCGGGAGGGGGGAGACCCAGTACTTC
CDR3 protein: CASSDASGRGETQYF

clone size: once
D gene: NA
J gene: TRBJ2-1
CDR3 length: 14
V gene: TRBV7-8
CDR3 DNA: TGTGCCAGCAGCCGAGCACAGGTTAACAATGAGCAGTTCTTC
CDR3 protein: CASSRAQVNNEQFF

clone size: NA
D gene: NA
J gene: TRBJ1-1
CDR3 length: 18
V gene: TRBV4-2
CDR3 DNA: TGTGCCAGCAGCCAAGAGGTGGGTTGGGCAGCGACCACCGGGGGAGCTTTCTTT
CDR3 protein: CASSQEVGWAATTGGAFF

clone size: NA
D gene: NA
J gene: TRBJ2-5
CDR3 length: 14
V gene: TRBV5-1
CDR3 DNA: TGCGCCAGCAGCTTGGCCGAGACAGGAGAGACCCAGTACTTC
CDR3 protein: CASSLAETGETQYF

clone size: NA
D gene: TRBD1
J gene: TRBJ2-6
CDR3 length: 18
V gene: TRBV30
CDR3 DNA: TGTGCCTGGAGTTGGGACAGGGGGATTAAAACTGGGGCCAACGTCCTGACTTTC
CDR3 protein: CAWSWDRGIKTGANVLTF

clone size: NA
D gene: TRBD2
J gene: TRBJ2-2
CDR3 length: 17
V gene: TRBV25-1
CDR3 DNA: TGTGCCAGCACCGCCCGAATAGCGGGAGGTCACACCGGGGAGCTGTTTTTT
CDR3 protein: CASTARIAGGHTGELFF

clone size: NA
D gene: NA
J gene: TRBJ1-6
CDR3 length: 13
V gene: TRBV20-1
CDR3 DNA: TGCAGTGCTAGTAAATCTGGTAATTCACCCCTCCACTTT
CDR3 protein: CSASKSGNSPLHF

clone size: NA
D gene: TRBD1
J gene: TRBJ2-6
CDR3 length: 18
V gene: TRBV7-8
CDR3 DNA: TGTGCCAGCAGCATCCGGGACAGGGTGTTCTCTGGGGCCAACGTCCTGACTTTC
CDR3 protein: CASSIRDRVFSGANVLTF

clone size: NA
D gene: NA
J gene: TRBJ1-1
CDR3 length: 13
V gene: TRBV11-2
CDR3 DNA: TGTGCCAGCAGCTTAGCCGGGGGCACTGAAGCTTTCTTT
CDR3 protein: CASSLAGGTEAFF

clone size: NA
D gene: NA
J gene: TRBJ1-2
CDR3 length: 13
V gene: TRBV5-1
CDR3 DNA: TGCGCCAGCGGCCGGGACACTAACTATGGCTACACCTTC
CDR3 protein: CASGRDTNYGYTF

clone size: NA
D gene: NA
J gene: TRBJ1-1
CDR3 length: 15
V gene: TRBV30
CDR3 DNA: TGTGCCTGGAGTAGGGTGGGGGGCTTGGGCACTGAAGCTTTCTTT
CDR3 protein: CAWSRVGGLGTEAFF

clone size: NA
D gene: NA
J gene: TRBJ2-7
CDR3 length: 18
V gene: TRBV11-2
CDR3 DNA: TGTGCCAGCAGCTTAGATGAGAACAGGAGAACTGGCTCCTACGAGCAGTACTTC
CDR3 protein: CASSLDENRRTGSYEQYF

clone size: NA
D gene: NA
J gene: TRBJ2-2
CDR3 length: 16
V gene: TRBV3-1/TRBV3-2
CDR3 DNA: TGTGCCAGCAGCCAGCGGGGACCGGCCAGCGCCGGGGAGCTGTTTTTT
CDR3 protein: CASSQRGPASAGELFF

clone size: NA
D gene: TRBD2
J gene: TRBJ2-1
CDR3 length: 14
V gene: TRBV2
CDR3 DNA: TGTGCCAGCCTAATGGGACTAGCGGGACCTGAGCAGTTCTTC
CDR3 protein: CASLMGLAGPEQFF

clone size: once
D gene: NA
J gene: TRBJ1-1
CDR3 length: 14
V gene: TRBV19
CDR3 DNA: TGTGCCAGTAGTCCTACAGTAGTGAACACTGAAGCTTTCTTT
CDR3 protein: CASSPTVVNTEAFF

clone size: NA
D gene: NA
J gene: TRBJ1-3
CDR3 length: 12
V gene: TRBV4-2
CDR3 DNA: TGTGCCAGCAGCCACTGGGGAAACACCATATATTTT
CDR3 protein: CASSHWGNTIYF

clone size: NA
D gene: NA
J gene: TRBJ1-1
CDR3 length: 14
V gene: TRBV6-4
CDR3 DNA: TGTGCCAGCAGCGTCGTAGGGGGAGACACTGAAGCTTTCTTT
CDR3 protein: CASSVVGGDTEAFF

clone size: NA
D gene: TRBD2
J gene: TRBJ2-2
CDR3 length: 15
V gene: TRBV27
CDR3 DNA: TGTGCCAGCAGTTCAGCGGGAGTTAGGACCGGGGAGCTGTTTTTT
CDR3 protein: CASSSAGVRTGELFF

clone size: NA
D gene: NA
J gene: TRBJ2-5
CDR3 length: 14
V gene: TRBV15
CDR3 DNA: TGTGCCACCAGCAGAGAGGGAGTTGAAAAGACCCAGTACTTC
CDR3 protein: CATSREGVEKTQYF

clone size: NA
D gene: NA
J gene: TRBJ1-2
CDR3 length: 13
V gene: TRBV12-3/TRBV12-4
CDR3 DNA: TGTGCCAGCAGTTTAGAGGTGGGGTATGGCTACACCTTC
CDR3 protein: CASSLEVGYGYTF

clone size: NA
D gene: TRBD2
J gene: TRBJ2-5
CDR3 length: 14
V gene: TRBV2
CDR3 DNA: TGTGCCAGTGCCGGGACTAGCGGAGAAGAGACCCAGTACTTC
CDR3 protein: CASAGTSGEETQYF

clone size: few
D gene: NA
J gene: TRBJ1-3
CDR3 length: 17
V gene: TRBV3-1/TRBV3-2
CDR3 DNA: TGTGCCAGCACCCGCGGGGGGACCCGGGCAGGAGGAAACACCATATATTTT
CDR3 protein: CASTRGGTRAGGNTIYF

clone size: few
D gene: NA
J gene: TRBJ2-7
CDR3 length: 13
V gene: TRBV6-2/TRBV6-3
CDR3 DNA: TGTGCCAGCAGTTACTCCGGGGCTTACGAGCAGTACTTC
CDR3 protein: CASSYSGAYEQYF

clone size: NA
D gene: TRBD1
J gene: TRBJ1-5
CDR3 length: 14
V gene: TRBV12-5
CDR3 DNA: TGTGCTAGTGGAACGGGACAGGGTAATCAGCCCCAGCATTTT
CDR3 protein: CASGTGQGNQPQHF

clone size: NA
D gene: TRBD2
J gene: TRBJ2-1
CDR3 length: 17
V gene: TRBV19
CDR3 DNA: TGTGCCAGTAGTATGACGACTAGCGGAGCAGTCTACAATGAGCAGTTCTTC
CDR3 protein: CASSMTTSGAVYNEQFF

clone size: NA
D gene: TRBD2
J gene: TRBJ2-3
CDR3 length: 17
V gene: TRBV3-1/TRBV3-2
CDR3 DNA: TGTGCCAGCAGCCAAGATGGGAGCGGGAGCTGGGCAGATACGCAGTATTTT
CDR3 protein: CASSQDGSGSWADTQYF

clone size: NA
D gene: TRBD2
J gene: TRBJ2-4
CDR3 length: 15
V gene: TRBV5-4
CDR3 DNA: TGTGCCAGCAGCTTGCCCAGCGGGGACAAAAACATTCAGTACTTC
CDR3 protein: CASSLPSGDKNIQYF

clone size: NA
D gene: TRBD1
J gene: TRBJ2-7
CDR3 length: 14
V gene: TRBV7-9
CDR3 DNA: TGTGCCAGCAGCCTGGGGACAGGGAACTACGAGCAGTACTTC
CDR3 protein: CASSLGTGNYEQYF

clone size: NA
D gene: TRBD2
J gene: TRBJ2-1
CDR3 length: 18
V gene: TRBV19
CDR3 DNA: TGTGCCAGTAGTCTTTCTCCCTATAGCGGGGGCTACTACAATGAGCAGTTCTTC
CDR3 protein: CASSLSPYSGGYYNEQFF

clone size: NA
D gene: TRBD1
J gene: TRBJ2-7
CDR3 length: 14
V gene: TRBV5-6
CDR3 DNA: TGTGCCAGCAGCTTCCGGGACAGCCTCTACGAGCAGTACTTC
CDR3 protein: CASSFRDSLYEQYF

clone size: once
D gene: NA
J gene: TRBJ1-6
CDR3 length: 18
V gene: TRBV7-6
CDR3 DNA: TGTGCCAGCAGCTTAGTGGGTTGGGGGAGCTCCTATAATTCACCCCTCCACTTT
CDR3 protein: CASSLVGWGSSYNSPLHF

clone size: once
D gene: NA
J gene: TRBJ1-2
CDR3 length: 13
V gene: TRBV19
CDR3 DNA: TGTGCCAGTACGGGGGGCATTCTTTTTACCTACACCTTC
CDR3 protein: CASTGGILFTYTF

clone size: NA
D gene: TRBD1
J gene: TRBJ1-2
CDR3 length: 14
V gene: TRBV10-3
CDR3 DNA: TGTGCCATCAACTCCGGGACAGGGACCTATGGCTACACCTTC
CDR3 protein: CAINSGTGTYGYTF

clone size: NA
D gene: TRBD2
J gene: TRBJ2-3
CDR3 length: 15
V gene: TRBV7-9
CDR3 DNA: TGTGCCAGCAGCTTAAGGGGACTAGAAACAGATACGCAGTATTTT
CDR3 protein: CASSLRGLETDTQYF

clone size: NA
D gene: NA
J gene: TRBJ2-4
CDR3 length: 15
V gene: TRBV11-2
CDR3 DNA: TGTGCCAGCAGCGCCCTGACAGGTGTTGAAAACATTCAGTACTTC
CDR3 protein: CASSALTGVENIQYF

clone size: once
D gene: NA
J gene: TRBJ2-3
CDR3 length: 15
V gene: TRBV5-4
CDR3 DNA: TGTGCCAGCAGCTTGGGGGGGTCTAGCACAGATACGCAGTATTTT
CDR3 protein: CASSLGGSSTDTQYF

clone size: NA
D gene: NA
J gene: TRBJ2-5
CDR3 length: 19
V gene: TRBV10-3
CDR3 DNA: TGTGCCATCAGTGAGTCGAATGGAAAAGGATTTCTAGGGGGGGAGACCCAGTACTTC
CDR3 protein: CAISESNGKGFLGGETQYF

clone size: NA
D gene: TRBD2
J gene: TRBJ2-5
CDR3 length: 15
V gene: TRBV30
CDR3 DNA: TGTGCCTGGGGGGGGACTAGCCAAAAAGGGGAGACCCAGTACTTC
CDR3 protein: CAWGGTSQKGETQYF

clone size: NA
D gene: TRBD2
J gene: TRBJ2-5
CDR3 length: 15
V gene: TRBV7-8
CDR3 DNA: TGTGCCAGCAGCTCCCATTGGGGGGGTCGAGAGACCCAGTACTTC
CDR3 protein: CASSSHWGGRETQYF

clone size: NA
D gene: NA
J gene: TRBJ2-1
CDR3 length: 16
V gene: TRBV24-1
CDR3 DNA: TGTGCCACCAGTGATTTGCAAGGGCACTCCTACAATGAGCAGTTCTTC
CDR3 protein: CATSDLQGHSYNEQFF

clone size: few
D gene: TRBD1
J gene: TRBJ1-1
CDR3 length: 15
V gene: TRBV3-1/TRBV3-2
CDR3 DNA: TGTGCCAGCAGCCACCTCACAGGGGGGAACACTGAAGCTTTCTTT
CDR3 protein: CASSHLTGGNTEAFF

clone size: NA
D gene: NA
J gene: TRBJ1-2
CDR3 length: 13
V gene: TRBV11-2
CDR3 DNA: TGTGCCAGCAGCTTCAGTTTTCGCTATGGCTACACCTTC
CDR3 protein: CASSFSFRYGYTF

clone size: NA
D gene: NA
J gene: TRBJ1-1
CDR3 length: 18
V gene: TRBV7-6
CDR3 DNA: TGTGCCAGCAGCCCGCAGATCGGGGAGAGGCAAGGGCATCCTGAAGCTTTCTTT
CDR3 protein: CASSPQIGERQGHPEAFF